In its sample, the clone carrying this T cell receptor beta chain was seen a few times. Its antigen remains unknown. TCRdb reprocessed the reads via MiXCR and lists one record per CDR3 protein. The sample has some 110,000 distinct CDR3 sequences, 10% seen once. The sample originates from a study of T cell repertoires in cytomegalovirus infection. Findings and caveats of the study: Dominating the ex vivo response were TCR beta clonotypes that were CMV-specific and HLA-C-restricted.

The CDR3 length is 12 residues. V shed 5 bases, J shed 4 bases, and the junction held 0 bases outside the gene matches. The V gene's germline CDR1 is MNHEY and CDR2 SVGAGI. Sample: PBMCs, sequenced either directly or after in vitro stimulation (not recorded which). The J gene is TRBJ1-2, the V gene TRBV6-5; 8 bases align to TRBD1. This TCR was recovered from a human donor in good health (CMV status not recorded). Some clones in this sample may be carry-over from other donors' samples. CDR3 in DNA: TGTGCCAGCAGTGGGACAGGCTATGGCTACACCTTC. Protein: CASSGTGYGYTF.